The entry below gives a single T cell receptor (beta chain) sequence along with its context. The data originate from a study of T cells expressing NK-cell markers. Study information: Obtained from sorted CD3+CD56+NKG2C+, CD3+CD56+NKG2C- and CD3+CD56-NKG2C+ T cells were the TCR beta repertoires.

The CDR3 has 13 amino acids. From its re-call of the 5' RACE reads, TCRdb lists each CDR3 protein once, without DNA. The sample has 300,000 or so distinct CDR3 sequences; the top ten hold 3.5% to 5%. This chain connects TRBV12-3 or TRBV12-4 to TRBJ2-5; TCRdb lists TRBD1, though no DNA is available to test this call. This receptor was obtained from a woman between 18 and 75 years old in good health. The sample taken for sequencing was blood T cells: a sorted CD56 or NKG2C T cell subset, CD4+ or CD8+ T cells, or bulk PBMC T cells (not recorded which). CDR3 protein: CASSPAITTGENF.